These 15 T cell receptor beta chains came from one sample sequenced in a study of glioma-infiltrating T cells (dated by TCRdb to between 2015 and 2016). The reads were generated on an Illumina MiSeq. TCR alpha and beta CDR3 regions were amplified with the iRepertoire nested amplicon-rescue multiplex PCR (arm-PCR) platform from RNA. TCRdb cleaned the public reads at Q25 with fastp, built clones with MiXCR and kept in-frame beta chains. Rows with a matching CDR3 protein are joined into one entry that keeps the most common DNA and genes. The sample table records approximately 130,000 distinct CDR3 sequences; about 22% of these occur just once. Of the sample, 27% is held by the ten largest clones. The sequenced material came from glioma tissue, nonneoplastic brain tissue, or PBMCs (not recorded which). These receptors were taken from a human donor with low-grade glioma or glioblastoma, undergoing nonglioma brain surgery, or in good health (not recorded which).

This clonotype was seen more than once but under ten times. J is TRBJ2-1 and V is TRBV2; D tentatively reads TRBD1 or TRBD2 (6 bases each). V lost 8 bases to trimming and J lost 5 bases, with 16 bases between them. This CDR3 is built from 14 residues. The V gene's germline CDR1 is SNHLY and CDR2 FYNNEI. The CDR3 DNA follows: TGTGCCAGCCGCCGAGGGGGGATGAACAATGAGCAGTTCTTC. Protein sequence: CASRRGGMNNEQFF.

This clonotype was found many times. The chain links TRBV7-2 to TRBJ2-5, with 9 bases fitting TRBD2. There are 14 residues in the CDR3. V trimming: 5 bases; J trimming: 1 base; junction bases outside the gene matches: 2. Germline values: CDR1 SGHTA, CDR2 FQGNSA. CDR3 DNA sequence: TGTGCCAGCAGCCGAGCGGGGGGCCAAGAGACCCAGTACTTC. Protein: CASSRAGGQETQYF.

This clonotype appeared a few times. The CDR3 DNA reads as TGTGCCAGCAGTTATGGAATAGGAGCCGGGGAGCTGTTTTTT. It translates to CASSYGIGAGELFF. The chain uses TRBV6-9 and TRBJ2-2, with D unresolved. CDR1 MNHGY and CDR2 SVAAGI come from the germline V gene. The germline V and J ends were trimmed by 2 bases and 6 bases, with 10 bases remaining between them. The CDR3 loop spans 14 amino acids.

The rearrangement joins TRBV14 to TRBJ1-1; D gene unclear. This CDR3 has 18 residues. Germline CDR1 is SGHDN and CDR2 is FVKESK. Trimming took off 6 bases at V and 0 bases at J, with 23 bases between the two ends. CDR3 sequence (DNA): TGTGCCAGCAGTGAGCGGGCGAGAGCGATGTTCATGAACACTGAAGCTTTCTTT. This gives the protein CASSERARAMFMNTEAFF.

The sample holds many counts of this clonotype. The chain combines TRBV27 with TRBJ1-6; D is unresolved. Germline-derived CDR1 and CDR2 are MNHEY and SMNVEV (reference sequence). The CDR3 length is 17 residues. Trimming removed 0 bases from V and 0 bases from J, with 9 bases in between. CDR3 amino acids: CASSLSIISSYNSPLHF. In DNA form, the CDR3 reads TGTGCCAGCAGTTTATCGATTATTAGCTCCTATAATTCACCCCTCCACTTT.

The chain recombines TRBV2 with TRBJ1-1; D is ambiguous. With 5 bases removed from V and 4 bases from J, the gap between germline ends came to 26 bases. In germline, CDR1 is SNHLY, CDR2 FYNNEI. This CDR3 contains 18 residues. The CDR3 spells CASSSIAASLLSFTEAFF. The CDR3 DNA reads TGTGCCAGCAGTTCCATTGCGGCTTCCTTGCTGTCTTTCACTGAAGCTTTCTTT.

The table lists this clonotype with many counts. The chain uses TRBV5-1 and TRBJ2-4, with D uncertain. V lost 4 bases, J lost 10 bases, and 12 bases lay in between. Germline CDR1 and CDR2: SGHRS and YFSETQ. The CDR3 length is 12 residues. This CDR3 reads CASSQEQSIQYF. For the CDR3, the DNA is TGCGCCAGCAGCCAAGAACAGAGTATTCAGTACTTC.

This clonotype showed up just a few times. J is TRBJ2-7 and V is TRBV7-3, with TRBD1 matching 8 bases. This CDR3 contains 14 residues. After removal of 1 base from V and 6 bases from J, the junction contained 5 bases not matched to a gene. Germline CDR1 SGHTA, CDR2 FQGTGA. CDR3 loop: CASSLIGDRTEQYV. CDR3 sequence (DNA): TGTGCCAGCAGCTTAATCGGGGACAGGACCGAGCAGTACGTC.

This clonotype was counted once. The rearrangement joins TRBV11-2 to TRBJ2-2; tentatively, D is TRBD1 or TRBD2 (5 bases each). Germline lookup yields CDR1 SGHAT and CDR2 FQNNGV. The CDR3 runs to 13 residues. V shed 1 base and J shed 6 bases, with 6 bases lying between them. CDR3 amino acids: CASSLAGPGELFF. CDR3 DNA sequence: TGTGCCAGCAGCTTAGCGGGGCCCGGGGAGCTGTTTTTT.

This clonotype turned up a few times. V is TRBV7-2 and J is TRBJ1-2; 8 bases line up with TRBD1. The germline gives CDR1 SGHTA, CDR2 FQGNSA. V dropped 6 bases and J dropped 4; count of bases not matched to a gene: 10. The CDR3 runs 15 residues. CDR3 region: CASSEDRTGSYGYTF. The CDR3 DNA sequence: TGTGCCAGCAGTGAAGACAGGACAGGGAGCTATGGCTACACCTTC.

This clonotype was recorded at least ten times. The chain couples TRBV25-1 to TRBJ2-1, with TRBD1 matching over 7 bases. Per the germline V gene, CDR1 is MGHDK and CDR2 is SYGVNS. The junction had 1 base not matched to a gene; V was cut back by 8 bases and J by 3 bases. The CDR3 spans 12 residues. The CDR3 DNA is TGTGCCAGCGGGACAGTCTACAATGAGCAGTTCTTC. It is translated as CASGTVYNEQFF.

This clonotype has more than one count but fewer than ten. The J gene is TRBJ2-1, the V gene TRBV20-1; D is uncertain. CDR1 and CDR2 from the germline V gene are DFQATT and SNEGSKA (reference sequence). The CDR3 loop spans 15 amino acids. The V end lost 3 bases, the J end lost 9 bases, and 21 bases lay between the germline ends. This chain's CDR3 is CSARKLGLVGAEQFF. The DNA for the CDR3 is TGCAGTGCTAGGAAGCTCGGGCTAGTCGGCGCTGAGCAGTTCTTC.

V gene TRBV4-1 combines with J gene TRBJ2-7; no definite D call. Germline assignment: CDR1 MGHRA and CDR2 YSYEKL. This CDR3 has 14 residues. Trimming took 5 bases from V and 0 from J, leaving 11 bases between them. The DNA for the CDR3 is TGCGCCAGCAGCGTCACCCTTAGCTCCTACGAGCAGTACGTC. Its protein product is CASSVTLSSYEQYV.

This clonotype came up a few times. This chain connects TRBV29-1 to TRBJ2-5; D tentatively reads TRBD1 or TRBD2 (5 bases each). Germline V gives CDR1 SQVTM, CDR2 ANQGSEA. CDR3 size: 12 residues. V was pared by 7 bases and J by 2 bases, with 11 bases between. CDR3 DNA: TGCAGCGCAAGGGGACGTCAAGAGACCCAGTACTTC. Its protein is CSARGRQETQYF. Drawing the rest from reference TRBV29-1 and TRBJ2-5, the complete variable domain is SAVISQKPSRDICQRGTSLTIQCQVDSQVTMMFWYRQQPGQSLTLIATANQGSEATYESGFVIDKFPISRPNLTFSTLTVSNMSPEDSSIYLCSARGRQETQYFGPGTRLLVL.

The table lists this clonotype with a count of one. A much more abundant neighbour one base away suggests this may be a read error. This chain links TRBV20-1 with TRBJ2-1; 9 bases agree with TRBD2. The CDR3 has 16 residues. CDR1 and CDR2 from the germline V gene are DFQATT and SNEGSKA (reference sequence). Germline trimming cut 0 bases from V and 4 bases from J; bases unmatched to any gene: 7. As DNA, the CDR3 is TGCAGTGCTAGAGACCTGAATAGCGGGGGTTACAATGAGCAGTTCTTC. It specifies CSARDLNSGGYNEQFF.